One and the same sample provided the 31 T cell receptor beta chains below, sequenced in a study of cytomegalovirus exposure and HLA in healthy donors. Use of 60 Vbeta and 13 Jbeta primers characterized the PCR. The table came from immunoSEQ multiplex PCR; TCRdb's copy has only in-frame clones and leaves some out. The data hold roughly 130,000 clones, with about 80% observed a single time. The source material was PBMCs. The receptors shown here come from a man younger than 40 in good health and CMV-seronegative.

This clone was picked up a small number of times. DNA for the CDR3: TGTGCCAGCAGCTTGAGACAGGCCTCCTACAATGAGCAGTTCTTC. It is translated as CASSLRQASYNEQFF. This sequence joins TRBV5-6 and TRBJ2-1, with D perhaps TRBD1 (6 bases). With 1 base removed from V and 0 bases from J, the gap between germline ends came to 8 bases. The length of the CDR3 is 15 residues. Germline V gene data show CDR1 as SGHDT and CDR2 as YYEEEE.

The chain combines TRBV5-1 with TRBJ2-7; 9 bases map to TRBD1. This CDR3 is 15 amino acids long. Trimming removed 3 bases from V and 2 bases from J; junction bases left unmatched: 6. Per germline, CDR1 SGHRS and CDR2 YFSETQ. The CDR3 DNA is TGCGCCAGCAGCTGGGGGACAGGGATGGCCTACGAGCAGTACTTC. Its protein product is CASSWGTGMAYEQYF. The variable domain in full, with the rest retrieved from reference TRBV5-1 and TRBJ2-7, is KAGVTQTPRYLIKTRGQQVTLSCSPISGHRSVSWYQQTPGQGLQFLFEYFSETQRNKGNFPGRFSGRQFSNSRSEMNVSTLELGDSALYLCASSWGTGMAYEQYFGPGTRLTVT.

This chain connects TRBV4-1 to TRBJ1-2; tentatively, D is TRBD1 (5 bases). The CDR3 is 15 residues long. V lost 4 bases and J 5 bases, leaving 17 bases between the germline ends. Germline V lookup: CDR1 MGHRA, CDR2 YSYEKL. CDR3 in amino acids: CASSPGRSSGYGYTF. In DNA form, the CDR3 reads TGCGCCAGCAGCCCGGGACGTAGCAGCGGGTATGGCTACACCTTC.

V usage is TRBV5-1 and J usage is TRBJ2-5; 9 nucleotides line up with TRBD2. The J call may be mistaken, given a closer DNA end match to TRBJ2-7. The CDR3 runs 14 residues. CDR1 and CDR2 from the germline V gene are SGHRS and YFSETQ. Written as DNA, the CDR3 is TGCGCCAGCAGCCAGACTAGCGGAAGCTACGAGCAGTACTTC. Its translation: CASSQTSGSYEQYF.

The chain combines TRBV6-5 with TRBJ2-7, with D possibly matching TRBD2 (5 bases). Germline lookup yields CDR1 MNHEY and CDR2 SVGAGI. The CDR3 loop spans 15 amino acids. Trimming shortened V by 0 bases and J by 6 bases, and 15 bases separated the two germline ends. The CDR3 sequence: CASSYSHSASGEQYF. CDR3 coding DNA: TGTGCCAGCAGTTACTCGCACAGTGCAAGCGGCGAGCAGTACTTC.

This chain uses TRBV28 with TRBJ2-2; D not resolved. CDR1 and CDR2 (germline): MDHEN, SYDVKM. The germline V and J ends were trimmed by 2 bases and 12 bases, with 19 bases remaining between them. The CDR3 extends over 15 amino acids. The CDR3 bases are TGTGCCAGCAGTTTACCCCCACAGATATCCGAGCAGCTGTTTTTT. This codes for CASSLPPQISEQLFF.

The chain combines TRBV7-3 with TRBJ1-1; 10 bases match TRBD1. Germline V lookup: CDR1 SGHTA, CDR2 FQGTGA. V lost 4 bases, J lost 3 bases, and 2 bases stayed unmatched. The CDR3 totals 14 residues. The CDR3 DNA reads as TGTGCCAGCAGCTCGACAGGGGGCGACACTGAAGCTTTCTTT. Translation gives CASSSTGGDTEAFF.

DNA for the CDR3: TGTGCCAGCAGCAATCTACGGTGGGCCACTGAAGCTTTCTTT. As protein: CASSNLRWATEAFF. The chain carries TRBV7-9 and TRBJ1-1; D not resolved. Trimming removed 5 bases from V and 4 bases from J, with 14 bases in between. The germline gives CDR1 SEHNR, CDR2 FQNEAQ (reference sequence). CDR3 length: 14 residues.

This clone was found a few times. The chain carries TRBV11-2 and TRBJ2-7; D not certain. Trimming took off 1 base at V and 6 bases at J, with 4 bases between the two ends. CDR1 and CDR2 (germline): SGHAT, FQNNGV. The CDR3 is 11 amino acids. CDR3 nucleotides: TGTGCCAGCAGCTTAGGGAGCGAGCAGTACTTC. Protein: CASSLGSEQYF.

The gene calls are TRBV9 and TRBJ2-5; perhaps TRBD1 as D (5 bases). Per the germline V gene, CDR1 is SGDLS and CDR2 is YYNGEE. The CDR3 sequence is 14 residues long. The ends were cut back, 0 bases at V and 11 bases at J, with 17 bases in the middle. DNA of the CDR3: TGTGCCAGCAGCGTAGATCAGGGTGAAACCCAGCAGTACTTC. This translates into CASSVDQGETQQYF.

This chain connects TRBV5-6 to TRBJ2-2; unclear D gene. The CDR3 spans 13 residues. Deletions cut 2 bases from V and 5 bases from J, with 7 bases between. Germline CDR1 and CDR2: SGHDT and YYEEEE. Written as DNA, the CDR3 is TGTGCCAGCAGCTTTGGCTTAACCGGGGAGCTGTTTTTT. Amino acids: CASSFGLTGELFF.

This chain links TRBV7-6 with TRBJ2-7; D unresolved. The CDR3 sequence is 12 residues long. V lost 5 bases and J lost 3, with 8 bases in between. Germline V gene sequence: CDR1 SGHVS, CDR2 FNYEAQ. The CDR3, as DNA: TGTGCCAGCAGCAACCAGAACTACGAGCAGTACTTC. This translates into CASSNQNYEQYF.

The chain has TRBV28 and TRBJ2-5; 8 nucleotides agree with TRBD1. CDR1 and CDR2 (germline): MDHEN, SYDVKM. The CDR3 extends over 14 amino acids. Unmatched junction bases numbered 12, after V lost 5 bases and J lost 10 bases. The CDR3 DNA is TGTGCCAGCAGTGTGCAGGGGGCGAGAACCCACCAGTACTTC. This codes for CASSVQGARTHQYF.

This clone is a singleton in its sample. The chain uses TRBV10-1 and TRBJ2-1; 9 positions match TRBD2. This CDR3 comprises 14 residues. CDR1 and CDR2 from the germline V gene are WNHNN and SYGVQD (reference sequence). The junction had 6 bases not matched to a gene; V was cut back by 8 bases and J by 4 bases. The DNA of the CDR3 is TGCGCCAGCGGACTAGCGTTCAGGTACAATGAGCAGTTCTTC. This codes for CASGLAFRYNEQFF.

The V call is TRBV27, the J call TRBJ2-6; 8 nucleotides agree with TRBD1. Trimming at V came to 0 bases and at J to 3 bases, leaving 4 bases not matched to a gene. The CDR3 totals 17 residues. Germline V gene lookup returns CDR1 MNHEY and CDR2 SMNVEV (reference sequence). CDR3 nucleotides: TGTGCCAGCAGTTTATCACCAGGGGGCTATGGGGCCAACGTCCTGACTTTC. Translated, it gives CASSLSPGGYGANVLTF.

V usage is TRBV2 and J usage is TRBJ1-2; D gene uncertain. V was pared by 3 bases and J by 3 bases, with 8 bases between. This CDR3 is 13 amino acids long. CDR1 and CDR2 (germline): SNHLY, FYNNEI. The DNA of the CDR3 is TGTGCCAGCAGTGACAGAGGATACTATGGCTACACCTTC. The encoded protein is CASSDRGYYGYTF.

The V call is TRBV28, the J call TRBJ1-5, with D possibly being TRBD1 (5 bases). There are 13 residues in the CDR3. V was trimmed by 10 bases and J by 4 bases, leaving 14 bases between them. Germline assignment: CDR1 MDHEN and CDR2 SYDVKM. Here the CDR3 reads CATHGRGNQPQHF. In nucleotides, the CDR3 is TGTGCCACCCACGGACGGGGGAATCAGCCCCAGCATTTT.

The chain uses TRBV5-8 and TRBJ2-1, with 9 bases that match TRBD2. Germline CDR1 and CDR2: SGHTS and YDEGEE. This CDR3 spans 16 amino acids. Trimming at V came to 4 bases and at J to 10 bases, leaving 15 bases not matched to a gene. CDR3 loop: CASSLRQLAGTLEQFF. DNA for the CDR3: TGTGCCAGCAGCCTACGACAGCTAGCGGGAACATTGGAGCAGTTCTTC.

This chain joins TRBV14 and TRBJ2-7; 14 nucleotides agree with TRBD2. The germline V gene has CDR1 SGHDN and CDR2 FVKESK. V was clipped by 4 bases and J by 3 bases; unmatched bases: 2. CDR3 length equals 15 residues. CDR3 nucleotide sequence: TGTGCCAGCAGCCGACTAGCGGGGGGGAACTACGAGCAGTACTTC. This sequence encodes CASSRLAGGNYEQYF.

The chain has TRBV19 and TRBJ2-7; tentatively, D is TRBD1 (6 bases). This CDR3 has 16 amino acids. V lost 0 bases and J lost 1, with 13 bases in between. Germline loops: CDR1 LNHDA, CDR2 SQIVND (reference sequence). The chain's CDR3 is CASSIDRFRGSYEQYF. CDR3 DNA: TGTGCCAGTAGTATAGATCGTTTCAGGGGTTCCTACGAGCAGTACTTC. Complete variable domain (other parts from reference TRBV19 and TRBJ2-7): DGGITQSPKYLFRKEGQNVTLSCEQNLNHDAMYWYRQDPGQGLRLIYYSQIVNDFQKGDIAEGYSVSREKKESFPLTVTSAQKNPTAFYLCASSIDRFRGSYEQYFGPGTRLTVT.

The V gene is TRBV27, the J gene TRBJ1-4; D is unclear. The CDR3 extends over 14 amino acids. Germline V lookup: CDR1 MNHEY, CDR2 SMNVEV (reference sequence). Trimming removed 1 base at V and 0 bases at J, with 3 bases between. DNA of the CDR3: TGTGCCAGCAGTTTATGGCCAACTAATGAAAAACTGTTTTTT. Its translation is CASSLWPTNEKLFF.

The rearrangement uses TRBV5-6 and TRBJ1-2; D perhaps matches TRBD1 (6 bases). V lost 4 bases to trimming and J lost 0 bases, with 16 bases between them. The V gene's germline CDR1 is SGHDT and CDR2 YYEEEE. The CDR3 runs to 16 residues. The CDR3 loop is CASSGNRGQSNYGYTF. The CDR3 nucleotides read TGTGCCAGCAGCGGAAACCGAGGACAGTCTAACTATGGCTACACCTTC.

The chain couples TRBV7-8 to TRBJ2-3, with 7 bases that match TRBD1. The CDR3 covers 16 residues. The germline V gene encodes CDR1 SGHVS and CDR2 FQNEAQ. V was pared by 1 base and J by 2 bases, with 6 bases of the junction left unmatched. CDR3 DNA: TGTGCCAGCAGCTTAGTTCCAGGGGGTAACACAGATACGCAGTATTTT. This codes for CASSLVPGGNTDTQYF.

The chain employs TRBV4-2 and TRBJ2-5; possible D gene TRBD2, 6 bases. The CDR3 spans 14 residues. V was pared by 0 bases and J by 4 bases, with 9 bases between. Germline-derived CDR1 and CDR2 are LGHNA and YNFKEQ. The CDR3 DNA reads TGTGCCAGCAGCCAAGAGCCAGCGGGAGAGACCCAGTACTTC. It codes for CASSQEPAGETQYF.

This chain links TRBV7-9 with TRBJ2-7; perhaps TRBD1 as D (6 bases). Trimming left V 3 bases short and J 2 bases short, with 11 bases between. Germline CDR1 reads SEHNR; CDR2 reads FQNEAQ (reference sequence). CDR3 length: 14 amino acids. As DNA, the CDR3 is TGTGCCAGCAGCTTGGGTGGGGACACCTACGAGCAGTACTTC. Translated: CASSLGGDTYEQYF.

The rearrangement joins TRBV6-1 to TRBJ1-2; TRBD1 matches 7 bases. The CDR3 sequence is 14 residues long. In germline, CDR1 is MNHNS, CDR2 SASEGT. Germline trimming cut 4 bases from V and 4 bases from J; bases unmatched to any gene: 6. This chain's CDR3 is CASSGTGNSYGYTF. CDR3 DNA sequence: TGTGCCAGCAGTGGGACAGGAAATTCCTATGGCTACACCTTC.

The chain links TRBV15 to TRBJ1-5, with a tentative D call TRBD1 (5 bases). Trimming shortened V by 1 base and J by 6 bases, and 13 bases separated the two germline ends. The CDR3 loop spans 15 amino acids. CDR1 LNHNV and CDR2 YYDKDF come from the germline V gene (reference sequence). This chain's CDR3 is CATSRAAGGSQPQHF. The CDR3, as DNA: TGTGCCACCAGCAGAGCGGCGGGGGGGAGTCAGCCCCAGCATTTT.

The chain has TRBV6-1 and TRBJ2-5; tentatively, D is TRBD1 (6 bases). CDR1 is MNHNS, CDR2 SASEGT, per germline. This CDR3 is 14 amino acids long. V lost 9 bases, J lost 0 bases, and 14 bases lay in between. The CDR3 loop reads CASCDRSYQETQYF. CDR3 bases: TGTGCCAGTTGCGACAGGAGCTACCAAGAGACCCAGTACTTC.

The chain combines TRBV7-9 with TRBJ1-5; maybe TRBD1 (6 bases). This CDR3 comprises 14 residues. Germline V CDR1 and CDR2: SEHNR, FQNEAQ (reference sequence). The V and J ends lost 1 base and 6 bases respectively, with 10 bases between them. CDR3 in amino acids: CASSLGGGAQPQHF. The CDR3 DNA reads as TGTGCCAGCAGCTTAGGTGGGGGGGCTCAGCCCCAGCATTTT.

The chain combines TRBV4-2 with TRBJ2-7; TRBD1 might be the D (5 bases). V was shortened by 1 base and J by 5 bases, with 9 bases between the two germline ends. CDR1 and CDR2 from the germline V gene are LGHNA and YNFKEQ. The CDR3 covers 13 residues. This CDR3 reads CASSQVDSDEQYF. The CDR3 coding sequence is TGTGCCAGCAGCCAAGTCGACAGCGACGAGCAGTACTTC.

This clone was recorded only once. V and J are TRBV5-1 and TRBJ2-7; D might be TRBD2 (5 bases). V lost 0 bases, J lost 0 bases, and 13 bases lay in between. Germline V gives CDR1 SGHRS, CDR2 YFSETQ. The CDR3 contains 16 residues. CDR3 in DNA: TGCGCCAGCAGCTTGGGTCCCGGGGAGAGCTCCTACGAGCAGTACTTC. It specifies CASSLGPGESSYEQYF.